This TCR beta chain derives from a study of blood T cell repertoires in COVID-19. About the study: Sources were T cells, B-cell-depleted T cells, or PBMCs; the material itself was cDNA or gDNA.

The repertoire was sequenced with immunoSEQ multiplex PCR; TCRdb's copy has only in-frame clones and lacks some. The profile shows 270,000 or so clones, 85% to 90% of them singletons. There are 16 residues in the CDR3. CDR1 is SGDLS and CDR2 is YYNGEE in the germline V gene. The J segment lost 0 bases and the V segment lost 4 bases, leaving 8 bases of the junction unmatched. The chain combines TRBV9 with TRBJ2-3; 7 nucleotides line up with TRBD1. This sequence was found in a middle-aged man with acute or convalescent COVID-19. The sequencing input was peripheral blood. CDR3 in DNA: TGTGCCAGCAGCTTTTGGACAGGCATCAGCACAGATACGCAGTATTTT. Residues: CASSFWTGISTDTQYF.